A single T cell receptor beta chain is shown here with its context. The antigen remains unidentified. These data come from a study of CXCR3-negative and CXCR3-positive naive CD8 T cells. Study-level results: Naive cells that were CXCR3-positive had more hydrophobic TRB CDR3s (compared with CXCR3-negative naive cells).

Sorting yielded triplicates of around 300,000 cells for each CD8+ T cell subset. CDR3 length equals 14 residues. Per germline, CDR1 LGHNA and CDR2 YSLEER. TRB cDNA was prepared as libraries by UMI-labeled 5' RACE. TCRdb processed the 5' RACE reads again and assigns one entry to each CDR3 protein, with no DNA. This sample's clone table lists 150,000 to 160,000 distinct CDR3 sequences. The material sequenced was naive CXCR3+ CD8+ T cells from blood. Specified subset: CD45RO-CCR7+CD27+CD95- naive CD8+ T cells expressing CXCR3 (TNR3+). J is TRBJ1-2 and V is TRBV4-3. The sequence was obtained from a human donor in good health. Some clones in this sample may be carry-over from other donors' samples. The CDR3 region is CASSQVVTNYGYTF.